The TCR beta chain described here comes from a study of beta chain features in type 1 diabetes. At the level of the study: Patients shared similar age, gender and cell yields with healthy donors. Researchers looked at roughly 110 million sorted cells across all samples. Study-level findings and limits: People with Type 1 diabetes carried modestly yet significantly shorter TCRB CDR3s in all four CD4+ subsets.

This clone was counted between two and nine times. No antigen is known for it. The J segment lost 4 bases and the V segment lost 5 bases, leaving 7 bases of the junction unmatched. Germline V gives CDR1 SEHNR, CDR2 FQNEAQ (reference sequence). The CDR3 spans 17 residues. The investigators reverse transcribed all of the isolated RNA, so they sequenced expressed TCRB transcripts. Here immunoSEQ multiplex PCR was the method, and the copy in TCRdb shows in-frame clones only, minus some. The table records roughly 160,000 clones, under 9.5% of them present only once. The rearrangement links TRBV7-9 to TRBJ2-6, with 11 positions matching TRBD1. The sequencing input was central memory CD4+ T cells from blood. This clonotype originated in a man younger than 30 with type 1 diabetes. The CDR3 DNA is TGTGCCAGCAGCCGTGGACAGGGGGCTTACGGGGCCAACGTCCTGACTTTC. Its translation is CASSRGQGAYGANVLTF.